This T cell receptor (beta chain) was sequenced in a study of blood T cell repertoires in COVID-19. Study-level background: PBMCs, B-cell-depleted T cells, or T cells were the source of the cDNA or gDNA that made up the material.

The table lists this clone with a count of one. With V trimmed by 2 bases and J by 8 bases, 10 bases remained unmatched. Germline lookup yields CDR1 SGHRS and CDR2 YFSETQ. The CDR3 runs to 15 residues. Using immunoSEQ multiplex PCR, the repertoire was profiled, and TCRdb retains in-frame clones only, with some absent. The data contain 350,000 or so clones, roughly 87% of them seen just once; the ten biggest clones take up roughly 4%. The V gene is TRBV5-1, the J gene TRBJ2-1, with 7 positions matching TRBD1. This clonotype originated in a woman aged 55-75 years with COVID-19, enrolled during active disease. Sequencing was performed on peripheral blood. The CDR3 nucleotides are TGCGCCAGCAGCTTAAGACAGGGTTATCCCTATGAGCAGTTCTTC. It codes for CASSLRQGYPYEQFF.